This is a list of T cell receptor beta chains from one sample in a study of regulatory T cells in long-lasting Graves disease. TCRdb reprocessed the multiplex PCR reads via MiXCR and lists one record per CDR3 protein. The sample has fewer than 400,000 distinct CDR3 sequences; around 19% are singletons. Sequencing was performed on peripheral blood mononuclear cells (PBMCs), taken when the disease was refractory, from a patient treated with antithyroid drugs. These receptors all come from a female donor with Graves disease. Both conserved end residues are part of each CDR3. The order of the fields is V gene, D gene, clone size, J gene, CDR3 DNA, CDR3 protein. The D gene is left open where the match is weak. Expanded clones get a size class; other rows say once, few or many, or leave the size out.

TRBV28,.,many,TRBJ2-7,TGTGCCAGCAGTACCTGGAAAAGCTCCTACGAGCAGTACTTC,CASSTWKSSYEQYF
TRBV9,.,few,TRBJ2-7,TGTGCCAGCAGCGTAGCTCTAGCAGACGCCGAGCAGTACTTC,CASSVALADAEQYF
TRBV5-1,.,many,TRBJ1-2,TGCGCCAGCAGCGGTACGGGGTTTGACTATGGCTACACCTTC,CASSGTGFDYGYTF
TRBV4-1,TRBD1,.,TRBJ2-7,TGCGCCAGCAGCCAGAATACCCGGGACAGGGGGCACAGGCCGTACTTC,CASSQNTRDRGHRPYF
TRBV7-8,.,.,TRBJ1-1,TGTGCCAGCAGCTTGGGGAACACTGAAGCTCTCTTT,CASSLGNTEALF
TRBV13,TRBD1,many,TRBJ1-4,TGTGCCAGCAGCTTTTCGGGACAGGGTAATGAAAAACTGTTTTTT,CASSFSGQGNEKLFF
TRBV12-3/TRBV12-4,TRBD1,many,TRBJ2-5,TGTGCCAGCAGTTTAGTTACAGGGGGCCTAGAGACCCAGTACTTC,CASSLVTGGLETQYF
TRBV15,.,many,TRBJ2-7,TGTGCCACCAGCAGTCGGAGGGACGAAGGCTACGAGCAGTACTTC,CATSSRRDEGYEQYF
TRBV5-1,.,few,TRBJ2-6,TGCGCCAGCAGTCTGGACCTTGTCGGGGCCAACGTCCTGACTTTC,CASSLDLVGANVLTF
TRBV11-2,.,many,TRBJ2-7,TGTGCCAGCAGCTTCGCCGGGACATTAGGCTACGAGCAGTACTTC,CASSFAGTLGYEQYF
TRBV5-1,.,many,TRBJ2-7,TGCGCCAGCAGCTCTGCCCCGAGTCGTAACTACGAGCAGTACTTC,CASSSAPSRNYEQYF
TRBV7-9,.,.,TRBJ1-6,TGTGCCAGCAGTCTAGGGCGGGGGGGTGATTCACCCCTCCACTTT,CASSLGRGGDSPLHF
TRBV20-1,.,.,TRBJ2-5,TGCAGTGCTAGAAGGGCCCAAGAGACCCAGTACTTC,CSARRAQETQYF
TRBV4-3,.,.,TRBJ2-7,TGCGCCAGCAGCCAAGATCGGACGGACTACGAGCAGTACTTC,CASSQDRTDYEQYF
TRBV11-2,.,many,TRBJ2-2,TGTGCCAGCAGCTTCAGACTAGTCGGCGGGGAGCTGTTTTTT,CASSFRLVGGELFF
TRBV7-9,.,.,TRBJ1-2,TGTGCCAGCAGTTTTCAACCGGCTAACTATGGCTACACCTTC,CASSFQPANYGYTF
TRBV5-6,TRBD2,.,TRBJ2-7,TGTGCCAGCAGCTTATCTGGGACTAGCGGGAGTTACGAGCAGTACTTC,CASSLSGTSGSYEQYF
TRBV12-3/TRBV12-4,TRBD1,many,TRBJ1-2,TGTGCCAGCAGTCACATGGGGACAGATTCACCGCACTATGGCTACACCTTC,CASSHMGTDSPHYGYTF
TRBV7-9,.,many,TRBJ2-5,TGTGCCAGCAGCCGAGTCCCGGGACTCCCATCGAGAGAGACCCAGTACTTC,CASSRVPGLPSRETQYF
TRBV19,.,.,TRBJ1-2,TGTGCCAGTACGTGGTGGGGGGCTCGTGGCTACACCTTC,CASTWWGARGYTF
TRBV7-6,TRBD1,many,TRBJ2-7,TGTGCCAGCATGGACAGGGCCTACGAGCAGTACTTC,CASMDRAYEQYF
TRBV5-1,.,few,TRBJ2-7,TGCGCCAGCAGCTTGGGGCAGGGGATCCCCTACGAGCAGTACTTC,CASSLGQGIPYEQYF
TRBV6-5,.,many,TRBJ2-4,TGTGCCAGCAGTTACTCTGCAGCGAGGGTAGCCAAAAACATTCAGTACTTC,CASSYSAARVAKNIQYF
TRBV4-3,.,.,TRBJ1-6,TGCGCCAGCAGCCAAGAGTTCCAGGGTAATTCACCCCTCCACTTT,CASSQEFQGNSPLHF
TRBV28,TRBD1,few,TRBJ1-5,TGTGCCAGCAGTCTGAGACAGGGGGCAGGTCAGCCCCAGCATTTT,CASSLRQGAGQPQHF
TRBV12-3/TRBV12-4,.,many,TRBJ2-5,TGTGCCAGCAGTTGGGCTGAGGCCCAGTACTTC,CASSWAEAQYF
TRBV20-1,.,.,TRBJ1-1,TGCAGTGCTAGAGCACTCAGGAGGAACACTGAAGCTTTCTTT,CSARALRRNTEAFF
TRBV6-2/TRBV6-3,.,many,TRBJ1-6,TGTGCCAGCAGCGGCTCCTATAATTCACCCCTCCACTTT,CASSGSYNSPLHF
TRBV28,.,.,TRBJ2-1,TGTGCCAGCAGTGTAAGCCCGAGCTCCTACAATGAGCAGTTCTTC,CASSVSPSSYNEQFF
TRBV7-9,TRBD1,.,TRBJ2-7,TGTGCCAGCACTTCGTGGACAGGGGTCTCCTACGAGCAGTACTTC,CASTSWTGVSYEQYF
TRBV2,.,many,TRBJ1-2,TGTGCCAGCAGTGAAGGGGGAAACTATGGCTACACCTTC,CASSEGGNYGYTF
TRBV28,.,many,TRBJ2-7,TGTGCCAGCAGTCTACAGTGGGCCTCCTCCTACGAGCAGTACTTC,CASSLQWASSYEQYF
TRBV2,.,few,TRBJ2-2,TGTGCCAGCAGTGACGACAGAACCCCGGGGACCGGGGAGCTGTTTTTT,CASSDDRTPGTGELFF
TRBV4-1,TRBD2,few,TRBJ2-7,TGCGCCAGCAGCCAAGTCCCCAGCGGGGCCTACGAGCAGTACTTC,CASSQVPSGAYEQYF
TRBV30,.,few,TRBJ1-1,TGTGCCTGGACACTCAACGGGAACACTGAAGCTTTCTTT,CAWTLNGNTEAFF
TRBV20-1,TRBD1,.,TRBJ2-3,TGCAGTGCTAGTCCTCGGACAGGGGGCAGATCAGATACGCAGTATTTT,CSASPRTGGRSDTQYF
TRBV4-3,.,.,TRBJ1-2,TGCGCCAGCAGCCAAGTTATGGGGCGGGACTATGGCTACACCTTC,CASSQVMGRDYGYTF
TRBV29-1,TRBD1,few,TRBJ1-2,TGCAGCGTTCCAACAACAGGGGGCTACGGCTACACCTTC,CSVPTTGGYGYTF
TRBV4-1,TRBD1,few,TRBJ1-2,TGCGCCAGCAGCCAAGGTCAGGGGGCTAACTATGGCTACACCTTC,CASSQGQGANYGYTF
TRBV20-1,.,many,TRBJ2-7,TGCAGTGCTAGGCGGGGCTACGAGCAGTACTTC,CSARRGYEQYF
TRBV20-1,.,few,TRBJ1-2,TGCAGTGCTAGGGGTGAAACAAACTATGGCTACACCTTC,CSARGETNYGYTF
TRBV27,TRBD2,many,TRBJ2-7,TGTGCCAGCAGTTTACTTAGCGGGAGGCACACCTACGAGCAGTACTTC,CASSLLSGRHTYEQYF
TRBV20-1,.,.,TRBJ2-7,TGCAGTGCTAGAGATAAGAACGGCTACGAGCAGTACTTC,CSARDKNGYEQYF
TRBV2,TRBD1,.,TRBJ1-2,TGTGCCAGCAAATCTGGGACAGCCTACTCCCCCTTC,CASKSGTAYSPF
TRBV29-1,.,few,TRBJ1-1,TGCAGCGTTGACGTGCAGGGTAACACTGAAGCTTTCTTT,CSVDVQGNTEAFF
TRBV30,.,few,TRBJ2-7,TGTGCCTGGAGTGTTGAGCTAGCGAGCTACGAGCAGTACTTC,CAWSVELASYEQYF
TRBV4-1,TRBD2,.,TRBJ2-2,TGCGCCAGCAGCCAGCCAGCGGGGACTCCATCGGGGACCGGGGAGCTGTTTTTT,CASSQPAGTPSGTGELFF
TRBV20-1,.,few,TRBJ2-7,TGCGGCTGCTCCGGAGGGTCCTACGAGCAGTACTTC,CGCSGGSYEQYF
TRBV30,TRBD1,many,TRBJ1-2,TGTGCCTCCCGGGGACAGGGGAAGGATGGCTACACCTTC,CASRGQGKDGYTF
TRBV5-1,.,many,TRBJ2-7,TGCGCCAGCAGCCTCCGCGGGGACCCTGCCGACGAGCAGTACTTC,CASSLRGDPADEQYF
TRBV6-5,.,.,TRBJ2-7,TGTGCCAGCAGTTACTCGGGGGTTCGGGACTACGAGCAGTACTTC,CASSYSGVRDYEQYF
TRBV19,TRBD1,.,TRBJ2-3,TGTGCCACCCGCCCCAACGGACAGGGCGGGGATACGCAGTATTTT,CATRPNGQGGDTQYF
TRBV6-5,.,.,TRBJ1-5,TGTGCCAGCAGTTACGGGTTGGGCCCTAGCAATCAGCCCCAGCATTTT,CASSYGLGPSNQPQHF
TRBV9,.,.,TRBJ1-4,TGTGCCAGCAGCGTACCAGGGGCTAATGAAAAACTGTTTTTT,CASSVPGANEKLFF
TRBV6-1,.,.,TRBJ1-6,TGTGCCAGCAGCCTCCCCGAGTCACCCCTCCACTTT,CASSLPESPLHF
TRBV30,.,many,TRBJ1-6,TGTGCCTGGAGACCGGATAATTCACCCCTCCACTTT,CAWRPDNSPLHF
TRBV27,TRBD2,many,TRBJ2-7,TGTGCCAGCAGTTCAGCGGGGGGCTCCTACGAGCAGTACTTC,CASSSAGGSYEQYF